This TCR beta chain was identified in a study of CD8+CD57+ T cells in acquired aplastic anemia. Of note for this clonotype: Its target is not known.

Patients chosen for sequencing had shown CD8+CD57+ cell expansion by flow cytometry. There were no patients without severe acquired aplastic anemia. Blood came from patients not yet given any therapy. Findings of the study overall: Nearly 30 was the count of CD8+ CDR3 sequences that patients shared with controls.

Genomic DNA, the template, was used for profiling of the TCR beta VDJ and CDR3. TCRdb re-analysed the reads in MiXCR, keeping a single row per CDR3 protein. The sample shows more than 150,000 distinct CDR3 sequences, approximately 51% of them seen only once. The CDR3 is 15 residues long. CDR1 is WNHNN, CDR2 SYGVQD, per germline (reference sequence). V was clipped by 2 bases and J by 1 base, with 10 bases between them. Sequencing used sorted CD4+, CD8+, or CD8+CD57+ T cells (not recorded which) from PBMCs. J is TRBJ2-3 and V is TRBV10-1, with a possible D match to TRBD2 (5 bases). This TCR came from a human donor with aplastic anemia. In DNA form, the CDR3 reads TGCGCCAGCAGTGAGGGCGGAGCGGGCACAGATACGCAGTATTTT. Its translation: CASSEGGAGTDTQYF.